This T cell receptor (beta chain) derives from a study of CD8 T cells in ankylosing spondylitis. The study's findings and limits: With a CD8+ phenotype, disease-linked clones were relatively rare in peripheral blood. Reported data indicate significant enrichment of disease-linked clones within matched ankylosing spondylitis synovial fluid. A motif of 7 or 8 highly homologous TCR beta variants was seen as apparently characteristic of ankylosing spondylitis blood. Some of the motif variants had earlier been found in reactive arthritis patients' fluid and blood.

A remark on this clonotype: Its specificity is unknown.

Construction of TCR beta libraries was performed using quantitative 5'-RACE with molecular barcodes. Each CDR3 protein is one row after TCRdb ran MiXCR on the 5' RACE reads. In the table there are a few hundred thousand distinct CDR3 sequences, around 17% of which are singletons. The sample comprised blood, either unsorted or a sorted T cell fraction (not recorded which). This receptor was identified in a male donor with ankylosing spondylitis.

The CDR3 sequence: CASSFTLGGNTEAFF. CDR3 DNA: TGTGCCAGCAGCTTTACCCTGGGGGGCAACACTGAAGCTTTCTTT. V usage is TRBV7-9 and J usage is TRBJ1-1, with a tentative D call TRBD1 (6 bases). The CDR3 totals 15 residues. Germline CDR1 and CDR2: SEHNR and FQNEAQ (reference sequence). Between the trimmed V and J ends, which lost 3 bases and 2 bases, there was a span of 13 bases.